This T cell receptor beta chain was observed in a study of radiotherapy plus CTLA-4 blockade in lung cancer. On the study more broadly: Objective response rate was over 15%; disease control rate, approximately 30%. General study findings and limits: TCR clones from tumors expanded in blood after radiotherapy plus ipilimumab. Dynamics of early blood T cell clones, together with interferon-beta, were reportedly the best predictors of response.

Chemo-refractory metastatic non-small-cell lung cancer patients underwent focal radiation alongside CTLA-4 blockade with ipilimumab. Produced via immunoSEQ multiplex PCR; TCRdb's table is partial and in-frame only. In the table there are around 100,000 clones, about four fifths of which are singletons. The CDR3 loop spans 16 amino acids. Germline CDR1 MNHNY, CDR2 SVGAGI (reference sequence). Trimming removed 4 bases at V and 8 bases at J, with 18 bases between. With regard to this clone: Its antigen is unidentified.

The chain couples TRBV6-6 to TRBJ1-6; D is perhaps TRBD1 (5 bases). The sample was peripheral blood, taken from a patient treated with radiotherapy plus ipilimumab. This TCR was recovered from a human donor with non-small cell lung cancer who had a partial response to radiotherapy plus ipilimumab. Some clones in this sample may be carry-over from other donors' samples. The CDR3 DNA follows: TGTGCCAGCAGTTTGGGGTTTAGGGGTTTGGATTCACCCCTCCACTTT. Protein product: CASSLGFRGLDSPLHF.